The entry below gives a single TCR beta chain sequence along with its context. The record originates from a study of high-grade serous ovarian cancer treatment subgroups. Tumor samples were taken before definitive surgery or chemotherapy. TCRdb's table, derived via immunoSEQ multiplex PCR, lists solely in-frame clones and lacks some. This sample has about 2,500 clones; over 55% occur once, and the top ten carry over 10%. CDR1 and CDR2 (germline): MDHEN, SYDVKM. Trimming took 2 bases from V and 0 from J, leaving 13 bases between them. This CDR3 has 17 residues. The chain is built from TRBV28 and TRBJ2-2; D gene unclear. This clonotype was obtained from a human donor with high-grade serous ovarian cancer. Material: tumor tissue. The CDR3 nucleotides read TGTGCCAGCAGTTTAATCGGCCAGCACGCGAACACCGGGGAGCTGTTTTTT. Translation gives CASSLIGQHANTGELFF.